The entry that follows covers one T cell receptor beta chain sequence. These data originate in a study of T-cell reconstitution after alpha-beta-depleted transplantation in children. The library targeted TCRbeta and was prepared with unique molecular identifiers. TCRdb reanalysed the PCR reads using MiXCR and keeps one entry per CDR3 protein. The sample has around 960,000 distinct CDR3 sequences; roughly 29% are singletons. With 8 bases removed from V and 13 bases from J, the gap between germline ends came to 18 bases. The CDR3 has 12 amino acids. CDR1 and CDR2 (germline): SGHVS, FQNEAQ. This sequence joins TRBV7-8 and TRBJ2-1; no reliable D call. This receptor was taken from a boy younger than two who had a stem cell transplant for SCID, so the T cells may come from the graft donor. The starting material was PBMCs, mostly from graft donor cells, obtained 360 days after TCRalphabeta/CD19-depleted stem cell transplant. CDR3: CASRRMSGPQFF. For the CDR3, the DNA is TGTGCCAGCCGCCGGATGAGTGGCCCCCAGTTCTTC.